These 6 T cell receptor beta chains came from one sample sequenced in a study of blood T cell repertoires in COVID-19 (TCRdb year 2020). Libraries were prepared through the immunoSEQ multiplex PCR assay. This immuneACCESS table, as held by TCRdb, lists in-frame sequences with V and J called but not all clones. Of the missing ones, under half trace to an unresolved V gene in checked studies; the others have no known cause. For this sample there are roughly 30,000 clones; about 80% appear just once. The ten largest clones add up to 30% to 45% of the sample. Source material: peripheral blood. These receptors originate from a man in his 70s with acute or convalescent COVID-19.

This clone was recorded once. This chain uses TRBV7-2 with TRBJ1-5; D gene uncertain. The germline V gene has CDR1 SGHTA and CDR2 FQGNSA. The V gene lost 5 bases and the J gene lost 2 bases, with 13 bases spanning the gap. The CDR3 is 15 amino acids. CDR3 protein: CASSQGGVGNQPQHF. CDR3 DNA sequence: TGTGCCAGCAGCCAAGGAGGCGTGGGCAATCAGCCCCAGCATTTT.

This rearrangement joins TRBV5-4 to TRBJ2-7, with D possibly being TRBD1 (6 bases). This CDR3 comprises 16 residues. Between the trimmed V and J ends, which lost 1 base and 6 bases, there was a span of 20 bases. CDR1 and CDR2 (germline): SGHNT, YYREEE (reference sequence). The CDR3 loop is CASSLRLGAGSREQYF. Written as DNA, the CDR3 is TGTGCCAGCAGCTTGAGACTGGGGGCAGGGTCACGCGAGCAGTACTTC.

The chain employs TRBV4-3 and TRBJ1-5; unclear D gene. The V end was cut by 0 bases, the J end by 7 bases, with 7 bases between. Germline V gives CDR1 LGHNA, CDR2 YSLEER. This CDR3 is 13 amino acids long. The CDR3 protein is CASSQEPEQPQHF. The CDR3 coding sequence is TGCGCCAGCAGCCAAGAACCAGAACAGCCCCAGCATTTT.

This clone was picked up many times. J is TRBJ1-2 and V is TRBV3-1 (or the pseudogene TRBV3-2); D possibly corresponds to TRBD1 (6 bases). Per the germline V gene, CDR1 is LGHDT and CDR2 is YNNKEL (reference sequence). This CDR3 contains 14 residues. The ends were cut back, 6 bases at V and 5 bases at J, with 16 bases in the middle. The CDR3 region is CASRLTTGSYGYTF. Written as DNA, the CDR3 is TGTGCCAGCAGACTGACTACAGGGTCTTATGGCTACACCTTC.

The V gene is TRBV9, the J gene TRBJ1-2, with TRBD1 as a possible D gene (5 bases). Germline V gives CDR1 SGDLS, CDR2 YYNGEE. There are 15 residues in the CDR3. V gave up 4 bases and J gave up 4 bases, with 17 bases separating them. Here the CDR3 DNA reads TGTGCCAGCAGCTCTGAGTCAGGGAGGTCCTATGGCTACACCTTC. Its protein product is CASSSESGRSYGYTF.

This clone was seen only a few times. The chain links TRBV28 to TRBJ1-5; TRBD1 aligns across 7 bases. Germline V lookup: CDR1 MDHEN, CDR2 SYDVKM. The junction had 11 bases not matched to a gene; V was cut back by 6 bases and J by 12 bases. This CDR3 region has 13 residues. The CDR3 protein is CASSTGTAGFQHF. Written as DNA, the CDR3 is TGTGCCAGCAGCACCGGGACAGCGGGCTTCCAGCATTTT. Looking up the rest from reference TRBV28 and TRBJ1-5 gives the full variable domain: DVKVTQSSRYLVKRTGEKVFLECVQDMDHENMFWYRQDPGLGLRLIYFSYDVKMKEKGDIPEGYSVSREKKERFSLILESASTNQTSMYLCASSTGTAGFQHFGDGTRLSIL.